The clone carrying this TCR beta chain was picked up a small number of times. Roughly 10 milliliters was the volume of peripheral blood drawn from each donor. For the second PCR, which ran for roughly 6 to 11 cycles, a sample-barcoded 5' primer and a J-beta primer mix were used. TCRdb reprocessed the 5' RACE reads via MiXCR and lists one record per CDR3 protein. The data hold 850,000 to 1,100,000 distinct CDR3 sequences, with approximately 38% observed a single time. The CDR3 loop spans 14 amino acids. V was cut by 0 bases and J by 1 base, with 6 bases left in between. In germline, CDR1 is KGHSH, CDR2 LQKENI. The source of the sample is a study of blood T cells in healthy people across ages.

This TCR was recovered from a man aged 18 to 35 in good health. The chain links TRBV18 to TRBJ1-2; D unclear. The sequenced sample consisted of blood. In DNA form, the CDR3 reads TGTGCCAGCTCACCACCGTCAGTTAACTATGGCTACACCTTC. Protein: CASSPPSVNYGYTF.